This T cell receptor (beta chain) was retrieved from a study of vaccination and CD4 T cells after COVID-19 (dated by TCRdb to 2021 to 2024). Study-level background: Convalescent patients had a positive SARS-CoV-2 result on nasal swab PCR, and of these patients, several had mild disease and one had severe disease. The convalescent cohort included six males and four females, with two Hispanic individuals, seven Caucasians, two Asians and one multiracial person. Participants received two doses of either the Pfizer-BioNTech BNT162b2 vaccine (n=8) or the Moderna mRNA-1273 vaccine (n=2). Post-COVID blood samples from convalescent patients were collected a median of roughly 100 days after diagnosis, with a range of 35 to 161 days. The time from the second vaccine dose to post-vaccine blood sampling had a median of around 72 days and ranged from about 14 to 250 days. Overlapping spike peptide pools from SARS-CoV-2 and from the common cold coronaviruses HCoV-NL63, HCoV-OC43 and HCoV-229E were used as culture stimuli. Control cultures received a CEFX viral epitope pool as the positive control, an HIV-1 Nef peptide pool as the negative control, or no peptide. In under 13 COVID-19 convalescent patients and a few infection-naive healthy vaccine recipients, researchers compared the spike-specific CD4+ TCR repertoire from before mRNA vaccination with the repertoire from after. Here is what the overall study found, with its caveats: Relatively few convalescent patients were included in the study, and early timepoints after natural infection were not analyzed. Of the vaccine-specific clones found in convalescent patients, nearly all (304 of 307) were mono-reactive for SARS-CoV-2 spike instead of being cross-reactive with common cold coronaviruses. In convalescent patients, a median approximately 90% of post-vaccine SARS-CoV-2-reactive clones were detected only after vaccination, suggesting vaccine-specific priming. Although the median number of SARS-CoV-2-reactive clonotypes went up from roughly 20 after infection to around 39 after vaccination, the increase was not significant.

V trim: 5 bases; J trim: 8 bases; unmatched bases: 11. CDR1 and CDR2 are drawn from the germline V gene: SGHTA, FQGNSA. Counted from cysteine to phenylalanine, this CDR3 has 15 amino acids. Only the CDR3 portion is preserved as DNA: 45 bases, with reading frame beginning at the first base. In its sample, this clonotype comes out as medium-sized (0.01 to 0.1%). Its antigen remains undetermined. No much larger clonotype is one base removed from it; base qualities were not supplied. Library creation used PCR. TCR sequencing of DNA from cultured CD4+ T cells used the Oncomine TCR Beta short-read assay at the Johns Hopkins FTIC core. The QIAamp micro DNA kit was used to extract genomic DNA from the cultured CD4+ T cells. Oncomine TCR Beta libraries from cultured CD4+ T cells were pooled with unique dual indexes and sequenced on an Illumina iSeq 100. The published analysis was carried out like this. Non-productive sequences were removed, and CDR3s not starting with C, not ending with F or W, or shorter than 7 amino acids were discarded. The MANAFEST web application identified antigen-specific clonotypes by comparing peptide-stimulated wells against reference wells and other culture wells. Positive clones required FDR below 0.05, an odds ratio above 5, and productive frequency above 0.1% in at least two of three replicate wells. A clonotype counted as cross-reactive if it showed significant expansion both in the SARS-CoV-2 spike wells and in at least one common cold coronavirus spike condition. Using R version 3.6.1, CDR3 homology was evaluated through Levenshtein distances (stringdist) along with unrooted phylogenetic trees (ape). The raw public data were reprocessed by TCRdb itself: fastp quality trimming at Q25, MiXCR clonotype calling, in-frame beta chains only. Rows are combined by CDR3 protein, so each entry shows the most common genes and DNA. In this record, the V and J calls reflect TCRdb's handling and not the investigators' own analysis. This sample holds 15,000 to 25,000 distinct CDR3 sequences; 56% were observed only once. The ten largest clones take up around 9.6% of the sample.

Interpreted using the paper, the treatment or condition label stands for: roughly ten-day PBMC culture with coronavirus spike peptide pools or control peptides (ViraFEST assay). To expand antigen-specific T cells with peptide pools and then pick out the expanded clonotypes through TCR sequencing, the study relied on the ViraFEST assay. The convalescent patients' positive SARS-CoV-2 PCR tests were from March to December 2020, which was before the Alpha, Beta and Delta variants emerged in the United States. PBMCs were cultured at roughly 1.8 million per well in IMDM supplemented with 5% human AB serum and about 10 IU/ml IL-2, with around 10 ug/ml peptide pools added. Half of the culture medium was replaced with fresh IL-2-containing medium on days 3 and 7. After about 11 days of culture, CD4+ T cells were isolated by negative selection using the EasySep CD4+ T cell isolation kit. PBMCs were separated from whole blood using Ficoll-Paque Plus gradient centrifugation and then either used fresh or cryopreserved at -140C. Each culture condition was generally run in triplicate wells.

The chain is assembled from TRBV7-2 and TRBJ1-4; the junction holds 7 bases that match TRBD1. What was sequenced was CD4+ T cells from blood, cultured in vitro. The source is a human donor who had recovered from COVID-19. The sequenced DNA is TGTGCCAGCAGCCCGTGGTCCAGGGGGGGGGAAAAACTGTTTTTT. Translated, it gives CASSPWSRGGEKLFF. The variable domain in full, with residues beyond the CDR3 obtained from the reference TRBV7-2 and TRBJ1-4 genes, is GAGVSQSPSNKVTEKGKDVELRCDPISGHTALYWYRQSLGQGLEFLIYFQGNSAPDKSGLPSDRFSAERTGGSVSTLTIQRTQQEDSAVYLCASSPWSRGGEKLFFGSGTQLSVL.